Listed below are T cell receptor beta chains from one sample, sequenced in a study of regulatory T cells in long-lasting Graves disease. MiXCR was run by TCRdb on the multiplex PCR reads, yielding one entry per CDR3 protein. This table holds about 380,000 distinct CDR3 sequences, about 16% found once. The material sequenced was peripheral blood mononuclear cells (PBMCs), taken at new diagnosis, from a patient treated with antithyroid drugs. The receptors originated from a female donor with Graves disease. Both conserved end residues are part of each CDR3. A D gene is named only where the DNA matches it firmly. Expanded clones are given a class, and other clones once, few, many or no size at all.

clone_size	v_call	j_call	cdr3_length	d_call	cdr3_nt	cdr3_aa
few	TRBV4-3	TRBJ1-2	14	-	TGCGCCAGCAGCCAAGATTTTTCGGGCTATGGCTACACCTTC	CASSQDFSGYGYTF
-	TRBV5-4	TRBJ2-5	17	TRBD1	TGTGCCAGCAGCTTGGAGGGACAGGGGGCGGGGGGAGAGACCCAGTACTTC	CASSLEGQGAGGETQYF
many	TRBV12-5	TRBJ1-4	14	-	TGTGCTAGTGGCTCCGGGCCAAGGACCGAAAAACTGTTTTTT	CASGSGPRTEKLFF
few	TRBV18	TRBJ2-5	16	-	TGTGCCAGCTCACCGAGAGGGACCCTCTGGGAAGAGACCCAGTACTTC	CASSPRGTLWEETQYF
many	TRBV6-1	TRBJ2-7	14	-	TGTGCCAGCACCCCGATGCAGCGGGTCTACGAGCAGTACTTC	CASTPMQRVYEQYF
few	TRBV11-2	TRBJ2-6	17	TRBD2	TGTGCCCGCCGGGGGGGAGGGCCCGGGGCTGGGGCCAACGTCCTGACTTTC	CARRGGGPGAGANVLTF
many	TRBV7-2	TRBJ2-3	15	-	TGTGCCAGCAGCTTTTTAGACAGACCCACAGATACGCAGTATTTT	CASSFLDRPTDTQYF
many	TRBV20-1	TRBJ2-5	12	-	TGCAGTGGCAGGGGGGCAGAAGAGACCCAGTACTTC	CSGRGAEETQYF
many	TRBV20-1	TRBJ1-2	11	-	TGCAGTGCTATGGGACCTTATGGCTACACCTTC	CSAMGPYGYTF
-	TRBV4-2	TRBJ2-7	16	-	TGTGCCAGCAGCCAAGATGTACAGGGTCCCCGTAGCGAGCAGTACTTC	CASSQDVQGPRSEQYF